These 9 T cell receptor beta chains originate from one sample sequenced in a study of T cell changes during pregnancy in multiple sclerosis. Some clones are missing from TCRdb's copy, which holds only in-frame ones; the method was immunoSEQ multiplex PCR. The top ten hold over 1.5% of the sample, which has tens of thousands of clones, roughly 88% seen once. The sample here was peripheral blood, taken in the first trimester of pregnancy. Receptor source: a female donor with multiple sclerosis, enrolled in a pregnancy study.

CDR3 DNA sequence: TGTGCCAGCAGCGGTAGCGCAGGCTCGGCCCCCAATGAGCAGTTCTTC. It yields the protein CASSGSAGSAPNEQFF. The genes are TRBV27 and TRBJ2-1; TRBD2 might be the D (5 bases). V lost 6 bases and J 6 bases, leaving 21 bases between the germline ends. The CDR3 sequence is 16 residues long. Germline assignment: CDR1 MNHEY and CDR2 SMNVEV (reference sequence).

Here the CDR3 DNA reads TGTGCCAGCAGCCCCTCACCCGGACTCCTGAACTATGGCTACACCTTC. Its protein is CASSPSPGLLNYGYTF. V is TRBV11-2 and J is TRBJ1-2; D is unresolved. Between the trimmed V and J ends, which lost 5 bases and 2 bases, there was a span of 18 bases. In germline, CDR1 is SGHAT, CDR2 FQNNGV. There are 16 residues in the CDR3.

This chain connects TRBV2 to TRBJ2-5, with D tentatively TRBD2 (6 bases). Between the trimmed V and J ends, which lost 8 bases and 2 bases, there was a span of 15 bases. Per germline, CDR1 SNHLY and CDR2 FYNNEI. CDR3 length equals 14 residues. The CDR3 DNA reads TGTGCCAGCTCCCGGGAGCACGGGCAAGAGACCCAGTACTTC. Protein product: CASSREHGQETQYF.

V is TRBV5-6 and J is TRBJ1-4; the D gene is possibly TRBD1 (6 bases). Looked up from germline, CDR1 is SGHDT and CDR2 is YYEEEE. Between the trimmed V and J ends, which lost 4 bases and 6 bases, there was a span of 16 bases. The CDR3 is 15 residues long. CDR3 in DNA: TGTGCCAGCAGCCGTACCGGGACAATTTATGAAAAACTGTTTTTT. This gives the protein CASSRTGTIYEKLFF.

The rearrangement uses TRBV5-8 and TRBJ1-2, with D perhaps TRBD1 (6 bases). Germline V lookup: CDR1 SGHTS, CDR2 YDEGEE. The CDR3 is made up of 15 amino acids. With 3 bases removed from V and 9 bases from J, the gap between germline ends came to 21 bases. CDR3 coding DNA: TGTGCCAGCAGCTCTGAAAGCGGGACACCAAGAAGCTACACCTTC. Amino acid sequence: CASSSESGTPRSYTF.

CDR3 in DNA: TGTGCCAGCAGCCCTTTAGCGGCTTACACAGATACGCAGTATTTT. Amino acid sequence: CASSPLAAYTDTQYF. The chain couples TRBV6-6 to TRBJ2-3; possibly TRBD2 for D (6 bases). The CDR3 spans 15 residues. The ends were cut back, 6 bases at V and 2 bases at J, with 15 bases in the middle. In germline, CDR1 is MNHNY, CDR2 SVGAGI (reference sequence).

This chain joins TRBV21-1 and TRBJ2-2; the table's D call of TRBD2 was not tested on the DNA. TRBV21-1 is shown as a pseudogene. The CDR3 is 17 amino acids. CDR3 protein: CASSIDERPGDTGELFF. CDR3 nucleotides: TGTGCCAGCAGCATAGATGAGCGACCCGGGGACACCGGGGAGCTGTTTTTT.

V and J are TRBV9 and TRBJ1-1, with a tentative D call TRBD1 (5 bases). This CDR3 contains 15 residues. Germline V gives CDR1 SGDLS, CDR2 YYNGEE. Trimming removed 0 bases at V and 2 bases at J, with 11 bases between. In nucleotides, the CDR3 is TGTGCCAGCAGCGTAGTTCCGGGGGGTAACACTGAAGCTTTCTTT. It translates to CASSVVPGGNTEAFF.

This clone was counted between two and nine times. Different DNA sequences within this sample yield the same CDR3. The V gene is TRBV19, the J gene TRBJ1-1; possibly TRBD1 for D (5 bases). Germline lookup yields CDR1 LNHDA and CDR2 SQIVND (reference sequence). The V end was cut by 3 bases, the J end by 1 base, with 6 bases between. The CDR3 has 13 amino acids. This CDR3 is CASSIGQNTEAFF. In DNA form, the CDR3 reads TGTGCCAGTAGTATCGGACAGAACACTGAAGCTTTCTTT.